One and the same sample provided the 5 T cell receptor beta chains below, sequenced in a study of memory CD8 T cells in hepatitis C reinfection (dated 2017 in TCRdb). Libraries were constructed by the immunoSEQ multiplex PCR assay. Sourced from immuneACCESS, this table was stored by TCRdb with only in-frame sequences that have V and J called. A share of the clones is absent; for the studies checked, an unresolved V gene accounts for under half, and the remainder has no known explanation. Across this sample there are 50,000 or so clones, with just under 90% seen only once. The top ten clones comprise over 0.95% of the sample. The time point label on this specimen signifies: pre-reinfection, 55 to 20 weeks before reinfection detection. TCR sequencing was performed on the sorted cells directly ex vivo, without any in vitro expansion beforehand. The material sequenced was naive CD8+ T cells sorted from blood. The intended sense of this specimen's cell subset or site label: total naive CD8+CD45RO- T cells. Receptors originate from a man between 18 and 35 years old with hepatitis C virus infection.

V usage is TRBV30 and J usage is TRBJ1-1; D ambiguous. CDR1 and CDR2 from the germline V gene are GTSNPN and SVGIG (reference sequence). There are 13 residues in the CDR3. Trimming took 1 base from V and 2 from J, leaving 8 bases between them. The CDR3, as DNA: TGTGCCTGGAGTGCGGTCGAAAACACTGAAGCTTTCTTT. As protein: CAWSAVENTEAFF.

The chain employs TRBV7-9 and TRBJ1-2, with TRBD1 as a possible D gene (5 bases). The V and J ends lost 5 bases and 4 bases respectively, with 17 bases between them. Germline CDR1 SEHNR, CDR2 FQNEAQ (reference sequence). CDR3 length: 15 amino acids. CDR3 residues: CASSHTGQPTYGYTF. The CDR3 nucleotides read TGTGCCAGCAGCCATACAGGCCAACCGACCTATGGCTACACCTTC.

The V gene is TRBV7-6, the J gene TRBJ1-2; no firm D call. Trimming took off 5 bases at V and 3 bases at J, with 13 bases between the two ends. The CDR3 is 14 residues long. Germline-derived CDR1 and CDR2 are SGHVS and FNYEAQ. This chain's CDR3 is CASSPTREDYGYTF. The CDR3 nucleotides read TGTGCCAGCAGCCCAACTAGGGAGGACTATGGCTACACCTTC.

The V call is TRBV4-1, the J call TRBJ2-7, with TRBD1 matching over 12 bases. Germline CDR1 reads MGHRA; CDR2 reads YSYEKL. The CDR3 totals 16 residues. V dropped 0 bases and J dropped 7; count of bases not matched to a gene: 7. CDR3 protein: CASSQDGTGGAGEQYF. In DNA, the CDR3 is TGCGCCAGCAGCCAAGATGGGACAGGGGGCGCGGGAGAGCAGTACTTC.

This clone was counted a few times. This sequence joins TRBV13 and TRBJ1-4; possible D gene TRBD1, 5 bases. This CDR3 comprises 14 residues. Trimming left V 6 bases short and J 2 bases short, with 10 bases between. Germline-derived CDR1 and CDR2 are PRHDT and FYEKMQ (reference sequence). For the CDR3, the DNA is TGTGCCAGCAGATCAAGGGGTACTAATGAAAAACTGTTTTTT. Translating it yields CASRSRGTNEKLFF.